The 23 T cell receptor beta chains in this list originate from one sample, sequenced in a study of control samples from healthy donors and cancer patients. The repertoire was sequenced with immunoSEQ multiplex PCR; TCRdb's copy has only in-frame clones and lacks some. The data show 150,000 to 200,000 clones, roughly 93% seen once. The sample taken for sequencing was blood. These receptors originate from a man between 18 and 35 years old in good health.

The CDR3 DNA reads as TGTGCCAGCAGTTTTCCGACAGAGTCTTATGAAAAACTGTTTTTT. Amino acids: CASSFPTESYEKLFF. J is TRBJ1-4 and V is TRBV6-5; possible D gene TRBD1, 5 bases. Trimming took 4 bases from V and 6 from J, leaving 15 bases between them. The CDR3 contains 15 residues. The germline CDR1 and CDR2 sequences are MNHEY and SVGAGI.

The rearrangement joins TRBV6-5 to TRBJ2-7; the D is unclear. CDR1 is MNHEY and CDR2 is SVGAGI in the germline V gene. Between the trimmed V and J ends, which lost 6 bases and 0 bases, there was a span of 12 bases. The CDR3 consists of 14 residues. The chain's CDR3 is CASRTEMASYEQYF. DNA for the CDR3: TGTGCCAGCAGAACAGAAATGGCCTCCTACGAGCAGTACTTC.

This rearrangement joins TRBV6-1 to TRBJ2-7; D is undetermined. The germline V gene encodes CDR1 MNHNS and CDR2 SASEGT. V lost 0 bases and J 0 bases, leaving 9 bases between the germline ends. The CDR3 length is 15 residues. In DNA form, the CDR3 reads TGTGCCAGCAGTGAAGCTACCTCTGCCTCCTACGAGCAGTACTTC. Its protein is CASSEATSASYEQYF.

J is TRBJ1-3 and V is TRBV5-5; D gene ambiguous. The germline V gene has CDR1 SGHKS and CDR2 YYEKEE (reference sequence). The V gene lost 0 bases and the J gene lost 5 bases, with 9 bases spanning the gap. This CDR3 is built from 14 residues. CDR3 region: CASSLDTVRNTIYF. The CDR3 coding sequence is TGTGCCAGCAGCTTGGATACAGTAAGAAACACCATATATTTT. Complete variable domain (other parts from reference TRBV5-5 and TRBJ1-3): DAGVTQSPTHLIKTRGQQVTLRCSPISGHKSVSWYQQVLGQGPQFIFQYYEKEERGRGNFPDRFSARQFPNYSSELNVNALLLGDSALYLCASSLDTVRNTIYFGEGSWLTVV.

V usage is TRBV14 and J usage is TRBJ2-1, with D tentatively TRBD1 (5 bases). V was pared by 0 bases and J by 2 bases, with 17 bases between. The CDR3 is 18 amino acids. The V gene's germline CDR1 is SGHDN and CDR2 FVKESK. The CDR3 nucleotides read TGTGCCAGCAGCCAAGAAGTTGGGGCAGACATTGCCTACAATGAGCAGTTCTTC. Residues: CASSQEVGADIAYNEQFF.

The rearrangement links TRBV6-5 to TRBJ2-7, with 14 bases aligning to TRBD2. Germline lookup yields CDR1 MNHEY and CDR2 SVGAGI. Germline trimming cut 6 bases from V and 6 bases from J; bases unmatched to any gene: 7. The CDR3 is made up of 15 amino acids. The CDR3 is CASRSRLAGGPEQYF. DNA of the CDR3: TGTGCCAGCAGATCGAGACTAGCGGGGGGGCCCGAGCAGTACTTC.

This clone was recorded a few times. The chain is built from TRBV6-1 and TRBJ1-5; 9 positions agree with TRBD1. This CDR3 region has 15 residues. The ends lost 0 bases at V and 5 bases at J; junction bases unmatched: 2. Germline CDR1 is MNHNS and CDR2 is SASEGT. DNA of the CDR3: TGTGCCAGCAGTGAAGCCGGGACAGGGTATCAGCCCCAGCATTTT. This translates into CASSEAGTGYQPQHF.

The rearrangement uses TRBV6-6 and TRBJ2-4, with D hard to call. The germline V and J ends were trimmed by 4 bases and 7 bases, with 14 bases remaining between them. From germline, CDR1 is MNHNY and CDR2 SVGAGI (reference sequence). The CDR3 length is 14 residues. CDR3 bases: TGTGCCAGCAGTTCTATCGCTAATGGGAACATTCAGTACTTC. Its protein product is CASSSIANGNIQYF.

The chain couples TRBV2 to TRBJ1-1; 7 positions match TRBD1. The CDR3 runs 16 residues. Germline CDR1 and CDR2: SNHLY and FYNNEI. V shed 5 bases and J 0 bases; nucleotides not matched to a gene: 9. This chain's CDR3 is CASSSDRAIMNTEAFF. The CDR3 DNA reads as TGTGCCAGCAGTTCCGACAGGGCGATCATGAACACTGAAGCTTTCTTT.

The V and J genes are TRBV9 and TRBJ1-3; D might be TRBD1 (6 bases). Germline CDR1 reads SGDLS; CDR2 reads YYNGEE. V shed 2 bases and J shed 4 bases, with 13 bases lying between them. The CDR3 totals 15 residues. The CDR3 nucleotides are TGTGCCAGCAGCGTCTCAGGGGTTTCCGGAAACACCATATATTTT. Its translation: CASSVSGVSGNTIYF.

The V gene is TRBV5-1, the J gene TRBJ2-7; D possibly corresponds to TRBD1 (6 bases). V lost 0 bases to trimming and J lost 3 bases, with 13 bases between them. Germline V CDR1 and CDR2: SGHRS, YFSETQ. This CDR3 region has 15 residues. The DNA of the CDR3 is TGCGCCAGCAGCTTGGTCTCCAGGGGCGTCTACGAGCAGTACTTC. It codes for CASSLVSRGVYEQYF.

The chain has TRBV7-8 and TRBJ2-1; D is perhaps TRBD1 (7 bases). The germline CDR1 and CDR2 sequences are SGHVS and FQNEAQ. The V and J ends lost 6 bases and 6 bases respectively, with 15 bases between them. The CDR3 has 14 residues. CDR3 residues: CASRDRRGVNEQFF. CDR3 bases: TGTGCCAGCAGGGACAGGAGGGGGGTCAATGAGCAGTTCTTC.

This clone appeared once. The chain links TRBV2 to TRBJ2-1; a possible D gene is TRBD2 (6 bases). V was clipped by 8 bases and J by 10 bases, with 18 bases between them. The CDR3 has 13 amino acids. CDR1 and CDR2 (germline): SNHLY, FYNNEI. The CDR3 is CASHRLGREEQFF. In DNA, the CDR3 is TGTGCCAGCCACCGGCTCGGTCGGGAGGAGCAGTTCTTC.

A remark on this clone: The junction does not match germline at one end; this may be a read error. The chain has TRBV24-1 and TRBJ2-1; 7 positions match TRBD1. The CDR3 extends over 17 amino acids. Germline V CDR1 and CDR2: KGHDR, SFDVKD. The CDR3 loop is CATSDLSLGQNFNGQFF. The DNA of the CDR3 is TGTGCCACCAGTGATTTATCGCTGGGACAGAACTTCAATGGGCAGTTCTTC.

V is TRBV30 and J is TRBJ2-1; 9 bases are a match to TRBD2. CDR3 length: 15 amino acids. The junction had 3 bases not matched to a gene; V was cut back by 0 bases and J by 3 bases. Germline values: CDR1 GTSNPN, CDR2 SVGIG (reference sequence). The CDR3 DNA sequence: TGTGCCTGGAGTGTTTTAGCGGGAGTCTACAATGAGCAGTTCTTC. Translating it yields CAWSVLAGVYNEQFF.

The chain has TRBV4-1 and TRBJ1-3; 9 positions agree with TRBD1. Germline CDR1 MGHRA, CDR2 YSYEKL. The CDR3 runs 15 residues. The junction had 3 bases not matched to a gene; V was cut back by 4 bases and J by 2 bases. The CDR3 coding sequence is TGCGCCAGCAGCCTTACAGGGGGCCCTGGAAACACCATATATTTT. It encodes CASSLTGGPGNTIYF.

The chain has TRBV19 and TRBJ2-7, with D perhaps matching TRBD1 (5 bases). CDR3 size: 15 residues. Per germline, CDR1 LNHDA and CDR2 SQIVND (reference sequence). V dropped 8 bases and J dropped 4 bases, with 21 bases sitting between them. The DNA for the CDR3 is TGTGCCAGTGCCTACCCAAAGGGGCGCCAATACGAGCAGTACTTC. Protein: CASAYPKGRQYEQYF.

A word on this clone: One end of the junction does not line up with germline, which may come from a read error. This sample includes further DNA sequences coding for the same CDR3. This chain joins TRBV2 and TRBJ1-1, with 8 bases fitting TRBD1. This CDR3 comprises 14 residues. Per germline, CDR1 SNHLY and CDR2 FYNNEI. As DNA, the CDR3 is TGTGCCAGCACCAGGGGGCCCCCGAACACCGAAGCTTTCTTT. The encoded protein is CASTRGPPNTEAFF.

V gene TRBV10-1 combines with J gene TRBJ2-1, with D hard to call. Trimming left V 2 bases short and J 9 bases short, with 5 bases between. The CDR3 extends over 11 amino acids. Germline V lookup: CDR1 WNHNN, CDR2 SYGVQD (reference sequence). The CDR3 reads CASSEVGEQFF. The CDR3 DNA sequence: TGCGCCAGCAGTGAGGTCGGTGAGCAGTTCTTC.

The V and J genes are TRBV5-6 and TRBJ1-3; D uncertain. The germline V gene encodes CDR1 SGHDT and CDR2 YYEEEE. V gave up 4 bases and J gave up 0 bases, with 2 bases separating them. CDR3 size: 12 residues. The CDR3 sequence is CASSLSGNTIYF. The CDR3 nucleotides read TGTGCCAGCAGCCTCTCTGGAAACACCATATATTTT.

The V call is TRBV6-5, the J call TRBJ2-5, with 7 bases lining up with TRBD1. The germline V gene encodes CDR1 MNHEY and CDR2 SVGAGI. V shed 6 bases and J 0 bases; nucleotides not matched to a gene: 4. The CDR3 extends over 14 amino acids. The CDR3 loop reads CASRRQGHQETQYF. The CDR3 nucleotides are TGTGCCAGCAGGCGACAGGGCCACCAAGAGACCCAGTACTTC.

This sequence joins TRBV5-4 and TRBJ1-1, with unresolved D. This CDR3 has 12 amino acids. V lost 2 bases and J 7 bases, leaving 9 bases between the germline ends. CDR1 and CDR2 from the germline V gene are SGHNT and YYREEE (reference sequence). CDR3 DNA sequence: TGTGCCAGCAGCTTCGACGGGCGTGAAGCTTTCTTT. It is translated as CASSFDGREAFF.

The chain is built from TRBV30 and TRBJ2-3, with 9 bases lining up with TRBD2. Germline V gene lookup returns CDR1 GTSNPN and CDR2 SVGIG (reference sequence). The CDR3 totals 15 residues. Germline trimming cut 1 base from V and 5 bases from J; bases unmatched to any gene: 7. CDR3 loop: CAWSAPRGGKDTQYF. CDR3 nucleotides: TGTGCCTGGAGTGCACCGCGGGGGGGTAAAGATACGCAGTATTTT.